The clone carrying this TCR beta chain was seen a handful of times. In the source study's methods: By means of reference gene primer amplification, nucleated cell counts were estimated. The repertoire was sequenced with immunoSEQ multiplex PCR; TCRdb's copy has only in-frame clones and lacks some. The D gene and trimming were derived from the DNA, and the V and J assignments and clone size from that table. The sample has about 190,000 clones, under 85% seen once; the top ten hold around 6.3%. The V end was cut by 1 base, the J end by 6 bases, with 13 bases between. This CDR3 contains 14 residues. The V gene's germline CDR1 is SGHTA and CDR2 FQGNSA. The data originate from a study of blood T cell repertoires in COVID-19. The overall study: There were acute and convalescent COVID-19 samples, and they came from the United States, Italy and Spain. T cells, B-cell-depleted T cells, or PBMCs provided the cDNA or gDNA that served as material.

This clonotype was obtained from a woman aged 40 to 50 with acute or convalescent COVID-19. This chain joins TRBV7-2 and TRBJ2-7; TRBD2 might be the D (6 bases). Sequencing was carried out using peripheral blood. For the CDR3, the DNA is TGTGCCAGCAGCTTAGTTGGCGGGGCGATCGAGCAGTACTTC. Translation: CASSLVGGAIEQYF.